This is a list of T cell receptor beta chains from one sample in a study of shared clonotypes between healthy human individuals. Repertoires were generated with immunoSEQ multiplex PCR, while TCRdb's copy carries only in-frame clones and drops some. The data contain 2 million to 2.5 million clones, about 95% of them seen just once; the ten biggest clones take up around 1.1%. The sample comprised naive CD8+ T cells sorted from blood. The receptors were sampled from a man aged 18 to 29 in good health. Each CDR3 is given with its conserved first and last residue. A D gene is named only where the DNA matches it firmly.

v_gene	j_gene	d_gene	CDR3aa	CDR3nt
TRBV10-3	TRBJ2-1	TRBD2	CAISTGLAGDNEQFF	TGTGCCATCAGCACGGGACTAGCGGGAGACAATGAGCAGTTCTTC
TRBV7-6	TRBJ2-7	-	CASSPRLGGAGYEQYF	TGTGCCAGCAGCCCCCGGCTTGGGGGGGCGGGCTACGAGCAGTACTTC
TRBV7-9	TRBJ2-1	-	CASSELKGGNEQFF	TGTGCCAGCAGCGAACTGAAGGGGGGCAATGAGCAGTTCTTC
TRBV30	TRBJ2-2	-	CAWRLLPGELFF	TGTGCCTGGAGATTACTCCCCGGGGAGCTGTTTTTT
TRBV19	TRBJ2-3	-	CASSIDQADTQYF	TGTGCCAGTAGTATAGATCAAGCAGATACGCAGTATTTT
TRBV7-6	TRBJ2-2	TRBD2	CASSLQSSGLVTGELFF	TGTGCCAGCAGCTTACAGAGTAGCGGACTAGTCACCGGGGAGCTGTTTTTT
TRBV19	TRBJ1-1	-	CASSIQGYMNTEAFF	TGTGCCAGTAGTATACAGGGCTACATGAACACTGAAGCTTTCTTT
TRBV27	TRBJ2-7	-	CASSFLGSSYEQYF	TGTGCCAGCAGTTTCTTAGGCAGCTCCTACGAGCAGTACTTC
TRBV27	TRBJ2-1	TRBD2	CASSGTGLAGVEQFF	TGTGCCAGCAGTGGGACCGGACTAGCGGGAGTTGAGCAGTTCTTC
TRBV10-3	TRBJ2-3	TRBD2	CATLGEGPDTQYF	TGTGCCACGCTGGGGGAGGGTCCAGATACGCAGTATTTT
TRBV25-1	TRBJ1-3	-	CASRMSGSGNTIYF	TGTGCCAGCAGGATGTCAGGGTCAGGAAACACCATATATTTT
TRBV27	TRBJ1-6	-	CASSTLDSPQDNSPLHF	TGTGCCAGCAGTACACTGGACAGCCCACAGGATAATTCACCCCTCCACTTT
TRBV4-1	TRBJ2-2	TRBD2	CASSQEGGPRELFF	TGCGCCAGCAGCCAAGAGGGAGGGCCCCGGGAGCTGTTTTTT
TRBV4-1	TRBJ1-4	-	CASSGRRTPTNEKLFF	TGCGCCAGCAGCGGTCGAAGAACGCCAACTAATGAAAAACTGTTTTTT
TRBV27	TRBJ2-7	TRBD1	CASSSPRQGEYEQYF	TGTGCCAGCAGTTCGCCGCGACAGGGGGAGTACGAGCAGTACTTC
TRBV4-2	TRBJ1-2	-	CASSQEPTPGVNYGYTF	TGTGCCAGCAGCCAAGAGCCTACTCCAGGGGTCAACTATGGCTACACCTTC
TRBV25-1	TRBJ1-5	-	CASSEVSGQPQHF	TGTGCCAGCAGTGAAGTATCCGGACAGCCCCAGCATTTT
TRBV5-4	TRBJ1-4	-	CASSLRGNEKLFF	TGTGCCAGCAGCTTGCGTGGTAATGAAAAACTGTTTTTT
TRBV6-4	TRBJ1-1	-	CASSDSRNTEAFF	TGTGCCAGCAGTGACTCGCGCAACACTGAAGCTTTCTTT
TRBV13	TRBJ2-3	-	CASSPGGTDTQYF	TGTGCCAGCAGTCCAGGGGGCACAGATACGCAGTATTTT
TRBV4-3	TRBJ1-4	TRBD1	CASSQFRTGGMPSNEKLFF	TGCGCCAGCAGCCAATTCCGGACAGGGGGCATGCCTTCTAATGAAAAACTGTTTTTT
TRBV6-1	TRBJ1-1	-	CASTTGLMNTEAFF	TGTGCCAGCACAACAGGGCTAATGAACACTGAAGCTTTCTTT